This entry lists 23 T cell receptor beta chains sequenced from one sample in a study of T cells in localized non-small cell lung cancer. Clones were read by immunoSEQ multiplex PCR, and TCRdb kept only the in-frame ones, dropping some. The sample carries 72,000 or so clones, roughly nine tenths recorded once. The sequences come from peripheral blood, collected before any cancer treatment. All receptors derive from a male donor aged 60 or over with stage III squamous cell lung carcinoma.

This sequence joins TRBV7-9 and TRBJ2-2; D is unresolved. V gave up 1 base and J gave up 6 bases, with 9 bases separating them. This CDR3 comprises 14 residues. From germline, CDR1 is SEHNR and CDR2 FQNEAQ (reference sequence). CDR3 DNA sequence: TGTGCCAGCAGCTTAGAAAGCATTCCCGGGGAGCTGTTTTTT. This encodes CASSLESIPGELFF.

V gene TRBV6-6 combines with J gene TRBJ2-7, with D tentatively TRBD1 (5 bases). V dropped 6 bases and J dropped 6 bases, with 12 bases sitting between them. Germline loops: CDR1 MNHNY, CDR2 SVGAGI (reference sequence). The CDR3 sequence is 12 residues long. The CDR3 here is CASSSIQGEQYV. The CDR3 nucleotides are TGTGCCAGCAGCTCCATCCAGGGCGAGCAGTACGTC.

The chain couples TRBV12-5 to TRBJ1-6; tentative D call: TRBD1 (5 bases). Trimming took off 6 bases at V and 9 bases at J, with 15 bases between the two ends. Looked up from germline, CDR1 is LGHNT and CDR2 is FRNRAP. This CDR3 region has 14 residues. The DNA of the CDR3 is TGTGCTAGTGGCCCCCAGGGTTCCCTTTCACCCCTCCACTTT. The encoded protein is CASGPQGSLSPLHF. The variable domain in full, completed from reference TRBV12-5 and TRBJ1-6, reads DARVTQTPRHKVTEMGQEVTMRCQPILGHNTVFWYRQTMMQGLELLAYFRNRAPLDDSGMPKDRFSAEMPDATLATLKIQPSEPRDSAVYFCASGPQGSLSPLHFGNGTRLTVT.

This chain joins TRBV10-2 and TRBJ2-5; TRBD1 matches at 10 bases. This CDR3 region has 16 residues. V shed 4 bases, J shed 5 bases, and the junction held 10 bases outside the gene matches. In germline, CDR1 is WSHSY, CDR2 SAAADI. The CDR3 nucleotides read TGCGCCAGCAGTGTCCCCGCGACAGGGGGCTCCGAGACCCAGTACTTC. Translation gives CASSVPATGGSETQYF.

This clone appeared once. The V gene is TRBV23-1, the J gene TRBJ2-4; TRBD2 might be the D (5 bases). TRBV23-1 is an open reading frame whose function is uncertain. The germline V and J ends were trimmed by 3 bases and 0 bases, with 12 bases remaining between them. This CDR3 region has 16 residues. The CDR3 spells CASSHLRGLAKNIQYF. The CDR3 region has the DNA TGCGCCAGCAGTCATCTGCGCGGACTAGCCAAAAACATTCAGTACTTC.

The chain joins TRBV5-1 to TRBJ1-1; the D gene is possibly TRBD1 (5 bases). The CDR3 covers 15 residues. CDR1 SGHRS and CDR2 YFSETQ come from the germline V gene. V lost 5 bases to trimming and J lost 0 bases, with 14 bases between them. The DNA of the CDR3 is TGCGCCAGCAGTTTAACAGGACATTTGAACACTGAAGCTTTCTTT. Translation gives CASSLTGHLNTEAFF.

The V and J genes are TRBV11-2 and TRBJ1-6; TRBD1 agrees at 7 bases. Germline V lookup: CDR1 SGHAT, CDR2 FQNNGV. The CDR3 covers 14 residues. Germline trimming cut 5 bases from V and 9 bases from J; bases unmatched to any gene: 7. Here the CDR3 DNA reads TGTGCCAGCAGCCCAAGGGACAGTCTTTCACCCCTCCACTTT. It codes for CASSPRDSLSPLHF.

The J gene is TRBJ1-2, the V gene TRBV18; 7 bases are a match to TRBD1. This CDR3 has 15 residues. The J segment lost 6 bases and the V segment lost 2 bases, leaving 9 bases of the junction unmatched. The germline CDR1 and CDR2 sequences are KGHSH and LQKENI. The CDR3 bases are TGTGCCAGCTCACCAGTCCAAGGACAGGTGAATGGCTACACCTTC. This sequence encodes CASSPVQGQVNGYTF.

This clone was recorded a few times. The V and J genes are TRBV30 and TRBJ1-1, with D unclear. The germline V gene encodes CDR1 GTSNPN and CDR2 SVGIG (reference sequence). V gave up 0 bases and J gave up 10 bases, with 12 bases separating them. The CDR3 consists of 12 residues. CDR3 in amino acids: CAWSVLGKGAFF. DNA of the CDR3: TGTGCCTGGAGTGTACTGGGGAAAGGAGCTTTCTTT.

The chain links TRBV9 to TRBJ1-6; possible D gene TRBD1, 6 bases. Trimming removed 7 bases from V and 7 bases from J, with 12 bases in between. Germline assignment: CDR1 SGDLS and CDR2 YYNGEE. The CDR3 is 13 amino acids. CDR3 sequence: CASGDTENSPLHF. For the CDR3, the DNA is TGTGCCAGCGGGGACACTGAGAATTCACCCCTCCACTTT.

The chain links TRBV11-2 to TRBJ1-5; a weak D match, TRBD1 (5 bases). Trimming shortened V by 2 bases and J by 2 bases, and 7 bases separated the two germline ends. Per germline, CDR1 SGHAT and CDR2 FQNNGV. This CDR3 has 14 amino acids. The CDR3 spells CASSLLGGNQPQHF. CDR3 nucleotide sequence: TGTGCCAGCAGCTTATTAGGGGGCAATCAGCCCCAGCATTTT.

This clone was observed a few times. The genes are TRBV4-3 and TRBJ2-2; 8 bases match TRBD1. This CDR3 spans 16 amino acids. The J segment lost 2 bases and the V segment lost 1 base, leaving 3 bases of the junction unmatched. Germline-derived CDR1 and CDR2 are LGHNA and YSLEER. As DNA, the CDR3 is TGCGCCAGCAGCCAAGCCGGACAGGGAAACACCGGGGAGCTGTTTTTT. Protein product: CASSQAGQGNTGELFF.

The CDR3 here is CASSPDNPEAFF. The CDR3 DNA follows: TGTGCCAGCAGTCCAGATAACCCTGAAGCTTTCTTT. The chain recombines TRBV28 with TRBJ1-1; D uncertain. Germline V gene sequence: CDR1 MDHEN, CDR2 SYDVKM. The CDR3 has 12 amino acids. V lost 5 bases to trimming and J lost 6 bases, with 10 bases between them.

For this clone: Distinct nucleotide sequences in the sample also encode this CDR3. J is TRBJ2-1 and V is TRBV6-1; 11 bases are shared with TRBD2. CDR1 and CDR2 from the germline V gene are MNHNS and SASEGT. V trimming: 2 bases; J trimming: 7 bases; junction bases outside the gene matches: 1. The length of the CDR3 is 14 residues. The CDR3 DNA reads TGTGCCAGCAGTGAACTAGCGGGGGGAAATGAGCAGTTCTTC. Translating it yields CASSELAGGNEQFF.

J is TRBJ2-2 and V is TRBV4-3; D is undetermined. Germline V gene sequence: CDR1 LGHNA, CDR2 YSLEER. V was pared by 4 bases and J by 7 bases, with 7 bases between. The CDR3 contains 12 residues. The DNA of the CDR3 is TGCGCCAGCAGCCTGAGCCTCGGGGAGCTGTTTTTT. It is translated as CASSLSLGELFF.

The CDR3 here is CATSRGGGRGLAEAFF. The CDR3 DNA reads TGTGCCACCAGCAGAGGGGGTGGCAGGGGGCTGGCTGAAGCTTTCTTT. The chain employs TRBV15 and TRBJ1-1; 8 nucleotides agree with TRBD1. CDR1 is LNHNV and CDR2 is YYDKDF in the germline V gene (reference sequence). The ends lost 1 base at V and 6 bases at J; junction bases unmatched: 10. The CDR3 is 16 amino acids.

V is TRBV28 and J is TRBJ2-5; possibly TRBD2 for D (6 bases). V lost 3 bases and J 5 bases, leaving 16 bases between the germline ends. The germline V gene has CDR1 MDHEN and CDR2 SYDVKM. The CDR3 extends over 15 amino acids. DNA of the CDR3: TGTGCCAGCAGTTTGGGGACTGTCCTTCGGGAGACCCAGTACTTC. Protein sequence: CASSLGTVLRETQYF.

The rearrangement uses TRBV4-2 and TRBJ1-2; unclear D gene. Between the trimmed V and J ends, which lost 4 bases and 0 bases, there was a span of 12 bases. This CDR3 region has 15 residues. The germline V gene has CDR1 LGHNA and CDR2 YNFKEQ. The CDR3 loop is CASSPVRGTNYGYTF. The CDR3 bases are TGTGCCAGCAGCCCGGTCCGGGGAACTAACTATGGCTACACCTTC.

V usage is TRBV5-1 and J usage is TRBJ1-2; tentative D call: TRBD1 (6 bases). The germline V gene has CDR1 SGHRS and CDR2 YFSETQ. The CDR3 length is 14 residues. V lost 0 bases and J lost 7, with 13 bases in between. The CDR3 sequence is CASSLDPGAGGYTF. CDR3 nucleotide sequence: TGCGCCAGCAGCTTGGATCCGGGGGCGGGTGGCTACACCTTC.

The CDR3 protein is CASRPPPFNQPQHF. CDR3 DNA: TGTGCCAGCAGACCCCCCCCCTTCAATCAGCCCCAGCATTTT. The chain has TRBV28 and TRBJ1-5; D unresolved. CDR3 size: 14 residues. Trimming took off 6 bases at V and 3 bases at J, with 12 bases between the two ends. Per germline, CDR1 MDHEN and CDR2 SYDVKM.

The CDR3 DNA follows: TGCGCCAGCAGTCCCACGGTTGCAACTAATGAAAAACTGTTTTTT. This codes for CASSPTVATNEKLFF. This chain joins TRBV5-1 and TRBJ1-4; D remains unclear. This CDR3 region has 15 residues. The germline CDR1 and CDR2 sequences are SGHRS and YFSETQ. Trimming left V 5 bases short and J 0 bases short, with 11 bases between. Together with reference TRBV5-1 and TRBJ1-4, the CDR3 gives the full variable domain: KAGVTQTPRYLIKTRGQQVTLSCSPISGHRSVSWYQQTPGQGLQFLFEYFSETQRNKGNFPGRFSGRQFSNSRSEMNVSTLELGDSALYLCASSPTVATNEKLFFGSGTQLSVL.

This chain connects TRBV19 to TRBJ2-5, with D perhaps matching TRBD1 (5 bases). Trimming pared 5 bases from V and 3 bases from J, leaving 16 bases between. The CDR3 has 15 residues. The germline V gene has CDR1 LNHDA and CDR2 SQIVND (reference sequence). The CDR3 DNA sequence: TGTGCCAGTAGTGGGGCATCAGGGAAAGAAGAGACCCAGTACTTC. This codes for CASSGASGKEETQYF.

This clone showed up just once. The V and J genes are TRBV5-1 and TRBJ2-1, with 9 bases aligning to TRBD1. CDR1 SGHRS and CDR2 YFSETQ come from the germline V gene. The CDR3 is 16 residues long. V shed 3 bases, J shed 3 bases, and the junction held 7 bases outside the gene matches. CDR3 sequence (DNA): TGCGCCAGCAGCTGGACACAGGGGGCGGGCTACAATGAGCAGTTCTTC. Translated: CASSWTQGAGYNEQFF.